These T cell receptor beta chains were read from a single sample in a study of blood T cell repertoires in COVID-19. Sequencing was performed with immunoSEQ multiplex PCR; in TCRdb, only in-frame clones are kept and a portion is missing. The sample carries 350,000 to 550,000 clones, 75% to 90% recorded once. The material sequenced was PBMCs or T cells enriched from blood (not recorded which). The receptors here all came from a man between 25 and 39 years old who had recovered from COVID-19. Both conserved end residues are part of each CDR3. D genes are given only for firm matches. Rows give clone size only sometimes, using once, few, many, or a class for an expanded clone.

-	TRBD1	TRBV5-8	TRBJ2-5	TGTGCCAGCAGCTTTCAGGGGGCTGGAGAGACCCAGTACTTC	CASSFQGAGETQYF
-	TRBD1	TRBV15	TRBJ2-2	TGTGCCACCAGCATTGGACAGGGGAATCCCGGGGAGCTGTTTTTT	CATSIGQGNPGELFF
-	TRBD2	TRBV5-5	TRBJ2-1	TGTGCCAGCAGCTTGGATATGACTAGCTCGCGGTTCTTC	CASSLDMTSSRFF
-	TRBD1	TRBV30	TRBJ1-5	TGTGCCTGGAGTGTACAGGGGGTTCAGCCCCAGCATTTT	CAWSVQGVQPQHF
-	-	TRBV19	TRBJ1-5	TGTGCCAGTAGTATGGCCAGGAATAATCAGCCCCAGCATTTT	CASSMARNNQPQHF
-	-	TRBV3-1/TRBV3-2	TRBJ2-7	TGTGCCAGCAGCCGATCATTAGGGGGCGAGCAGTACTTC	CASSRSLGGEQYF
once	-	TRBV7-2	TRBJ1-2	TGTGCCAGCAGCTTAGATCGGGGGAACTATGGCTACACCTTC	CASSLDRGNYGYTF
-	TRBD2	TRBV28	TRBJ2-1	TGTGCCAGCAGCCAGCGGGAGGTTTACAATGAGCAGTTCTTC	CASSQREVYNEQFF
-	-	TRBV27	TRBJ2-7	TGTGCCAGCAGTTTAAGAGGGATCTACGAGCAGTACTTC	CASSLRGIYEQYF
-	TRBD2	TRBV3-1/TRBV3-2	TRBJ2-3	TGTGCCAGTGAAAGCGGGAGTACAGATACGCAGTATTTT	CASESGSTDTQYF
once	TRBD1	TRBV5-5	TRBJ1-2	TGTGCCAGCAGCTTGACAGGGGGCACCTATGGCTACACCTTC	CASSLTGGTYGYTF
-	TRBD2	TRBV5-4	TRBJ2-3	TGTGCCAGCAGCTTGGCCCCGGGACTAGCGACAGATACGCAGTATTTT	CASSLAPGLATDTQYF
-	-	TRBV4-1	TRBJ2-1	TGCGCCAGCTCCGGCACAGTTTCCTACAATGAGCAGTTCTTC	CASSGTVSYNEQFF
-	-	TRBV4-2	TRBJ2-1	TGTGCCAGCAGCCAAGTACAGGGGGCGGTTAGCGGGAGACATGAGCAGTTCTTC	CASSQVQGAVSGRHEQFF
-	TRBD1	TRBV5-1	TRBJ2-7	TGCGCCAGCAGACTGGGACAGGGGACCGCCTACGAGCAGTACTTC	CASRLGQGTAYEQYF
-	-	TRBV28	TRBJ1-6	TGTGCCAGCCTGGACAGAACTCCTTCACCCCTCCACTTT	CASLDRTPSPLHF
-	-	TRBV28	TRBJ1-1	TGTGCCAGCAGTTTAGGTAAGGGGACTCACACTGAAGCTTTCTTT	CASSLGKGTHTEAFF
-	TRBD1	TRBV4-1	TRBJ2-5	TGCGCCAGCAGCCGAAACAGGGGCCCCAAAGAGACCCAGTACTTC	CASSRNRGPKETQYF
-	-	TRBV24-1	TRBJ2-7	TGTGCCACCGCTTGGGGAGGGGGATCCTCCTACGAGCAGTACTTC	CATAWGGGSSYEQYF
-	-	TRBV4-1	TRBJ1-2	TGCGCCAGCAGCCAAGTTCTGGGAGATAACTATGGCTACACCTTC	CASSQVLGDNYGYTF
-	TRBD2	TRBV13	TRBJ2-5	TGTGCCAGCAGCTTACATGGACTAGCGGACCCCCAAGAGACCCAGTACTTC	CASSLHGLADPQETQYF
-	TRBD2	TRBV5-6	TRBJ2-1	TGTGCCAGCAGGGGACTAGCGGGAGATATTAATGAGCAGTTCTTC	CASRGLAGDINEQFF
-	-	TRBV11-2	TRBJ2-7	TGTGCCAGCAGCTTCCCCGGACAGCGCTCCTACGAGCAGTACTTC	CASSFPGQRSYEQYF
once	-	TRBV7-9	TRBJ2-7	TGTGCCAGCAGCCACGGACGCTCGAGGGACGAGCAGTACTTC	CASSHGRSRDEQYF
-	TRBD1	TRBV18	TRBJ1-3	TGTGCCAGCTCACCCACCCGGGACAGGGTGGCTGGAAACACCATATATTTT	CASSPTRDRVAGNTIYF
few	TRBD1	TRBV10-3	TRBJ2-1	TGTGCCATCAGCCGGGACAGCAGCTACAATGAGCAGTTCTTC	CAISRDSSYNEQFF
-	-	TRBV6-5	TRBJ1-4	TGTGCCAGCAGTTACCGACAGGCCTCCAAGGAAAAACTGTTTTTT	CASSYRQASKEKLFF
-	TRBD1	TRBV25-1	TRBJ2-3	TGTGCCAGCAGTGAATTCCAGGGACAGGGTAGAGATACGCAGTATTTT	CASSEFQGQGRDTQYF
-	TRBD1	TRBV2	TRBJ1-2	TGTGCCAGCAGCGCCTGGACAGGTTGGCTAAACTATGGCTACACCTTC	CASSAWTGWLNYGYTF
-	-	TRBV10-3	TRBJ1-2	TGTGCCATCAGTGAGGAAGGGGAACCAGGCTACACCTTC	CAISEEGEPGYTF
-	TRBD2	TRBV14	TRBJ2-7	TGTGCCAGCAGCCAAGATCGGATAGCGGGAGAAAAGCAGTACTTC	CASSQDRIAGEKQYF
-	TRBD2	TRBV9	TRBJ2-2	TGTGCCAGCAGCCCGGTAGCGGGAGGTTCCGGGGAGCTGTTTTTT	CASSPVAGGSGELFF
-	-	TRBV5-1	TRBJ1-5	TGCGCCAGCAGCCAAGAAGGACAATCCCAGCCCCAGCATTTT	CASSQEGQSQPQHF
-	-	TRBV28	TRBJ2-7	TGTGCCAGCAGCATCCGGGGGGCGCAGGACGAGCAGTACTTC	CASSIRGAQDEQYF
-	-	TRBV7-3	TRBJ2-1	TGTGCCAGCAGCACGGAGTCCTACAATGAGCAGTTCTTC	CASSTESYNEQFF
-	TRBD1	TRBV18	TRBJ2-5	TGTGCCAGCTCACAAGACAGGGCCCAAGAGACCCAGTACTTC	CASSQDRAQETQYF
-	-	TRBV27	TRBJ1-6	TGTGCCAGCAGACAGGGATGGCTTGGCGATTCACCCCTCCACTTT	CASRQGWLGDSPLHF
-	TRBD1	TRBV2	TRBJ1-1	TGTGCCAGCATGTGGACAGGGGAAACTGAAGCTTTCTTT	CASMWTGETEAFF
once	-	TRBV5-1	TRBJ1-1	TGCGCCAGCAAAGACAGTCGGAACACTGAAGCTTTCTTT	CASKDSRNTEAFF
-	-	TRBV2	TRBJ1-4	TGTGCCAGCAGTGCCCATACTGCAACTAATGAAAAACTGTTTTTT	CASSAHTATNEKLFF
-	TRBD2	TRBV24-1	TRBJ2-7	TGTGCCACCAGTTTAAGCGGGAGCTACGAGCAGTACTTC	CATSLSGSYEQYF
-	-	TRBV5-4	TRBJ2-7	TGTGCCAGCAGCGTGCGGGACAGCCCCTACGAGCAGTACTTC	CASSVRDSPYEQYF
-	-	TRBV7-3	TRBJ2-1	TGTGCCAGCAGTACGGGGACAGGACTAGCGAATGAGCAGTTCTTC	CASSTGTGLANEQFF
-	-	TRBV6-5	TRBJ1-1	TGTGCCAGCAGTTACAGAGGCATGAACACTGAAGCTTTCTTT	CASSYRGMNTEAFF
-	TRBD1	TRBV10-1	TRBJ1-1	TGCGCCAGCAAAGGGGGCTCCATGAACACTGAAGCTTTCTTT	CASKGGSMNTEAFF
-	-	TRBV12-3/TRBV12-4	TRBJ1-2	TGTGCCGTCAGGGGTGGCTACACCTTC	CAVRGGYTF
-	-	TRBV18	TRBJ1-1	TGTGCCAGCTCACCTGGGGGCGAGTGGACTGAAGCTTTCTTT	CASSPGGEWTEAFF
-	-	TRBV5-1	TRBJ1-1	TGCGCCAGCACCCGAGGGGGGGACACTGAAGCTTTCTTT	CASTRGGDTEAFF
once	TRBD1	TRBV7-2	TRBJ2-1	TGTGCCAGCAGCCTGGGACAGGTGTACAATGAGCAGTTCTTC	CASSLGQVYNEQFF
-	-	TRBV28	TRBJ2-1	TGTGCCAGCAGTCCGAGGGTATCCGGAGGGTCCTACAATGAGCAGTTCTTC	CASSPRVSGGSYNEQFF
-	-	TRBV29-1	TRBJ2-5	TGCAGCGCCGAGGGCTTACAAGAGACCCAGTACTTC	CSAEGLQETQYF
-	-	TRBV3-1/TRBV3-2	TRBJ1-6	TGTGCCAGCAGCCAGACAGATGGGTCACCCCTCCACTTT	CASSQTDGSPLHF